This T cell receptor beta chain emerged from a study of T-cell memory formation after mild COVID-19 (dated by TCRdb to the early 2020s). For the wider study: TCR sequence clusters from the two donors were found to be largely donor specific. In a couple of donors, T-cell clones that expanded and contracted after mild COVID-19 were followed by sequencing TCRalpha and TCRbeta repertoires longitudinally. Two young, previously healthy adult volunteers, one female and one male, were included in the cohort.

Ficoll-Paque density gradient centrifugation was the method used to isolate PBMCs. The research as a whole found: From day 15 to 85, contracting clones showed balanced CD4/CD8 phenotypes, whereas a second wave of clones that expanded from day 15 to 37 leaned towards CD4+. Some responding clones were detected in pre-infection memory, suggesting pre-existing cross-reactive memory T cells joined the SARS-CoV-2 response. Contracting CD4+ clones turned up mainly in the CM and EM memory subsets, whereas EMRA was where CD8+ clones were enriched. SARS-CoV-2 specificity of the second-wave clones peaking on day 37 was not confirmed. Only two mild cases were covered in the study, and larger cohorts including severe cases with pre-infection samples were considered necessary.

For sequencing, an Illumina NovaSeq 6000 was employed. TCRalpha and TCRbeta cDNA libraries were built by 5'RACE with constant-segment primers, adding sample barcodes and unique molecular identifiers. Trizol reagent was used to extract RNA from every sample. Library amplification was performed in two PCR steps, and a second sample barcode and Illumina TruSeq adapters were introduced in the second step. Libraries were sequenced on an Illumina NovaSeq with 2 x 150 bp paired-end reads. In the original analysis: Reads were demultiplexed and collapsed into UMI-guided consensus sequences with migec v1.2.7. Using mixcr v2.1.11, UMI consensuses were aligned to TRA and TRB V and J templates and then assembled into clonotypes. A clonotype was counted as expanded or contracted only when both edgeR and NoisET called the clonotype significant, with the noise models trained on biological replicates. For edgeR calls, a false discovery rate-adjusted p below 0.01 and a log2 fold-change threshold of 1 were applied. As an exploratory analysis of dynamics, PCA with hierarchical clustering was applied to max-normalized trajectories of the 1000 most abundant clonotypes. Separately sequenced CD4+ and CD8+ repertoires were used to assign the CD4 or CD8 phenotype of responding clones. The raw public data were reprocessed by TCRdb itself: fastp quality trimming at Q25, MiXCR clonotype calling, in-frame beta chains only. Rows with a matching CDR3 protein are joined into one entry that keeps the most common DNA and genes. In this record, the V and J calls reflect TCRdb's handling and not the investigators' own analysis. Present in this sample are roughly 80,000 distinct CDR3 sequences, around 25% of which were seen just once. Approximately 45% of the sample lies in the top ten.

According to the germline V gene, CDR1 reads SGHTA and CDR2 reads FQGNSA. Measured from the cysteine to the phenylalanine, the CDR3 is 15 residues long. The entry retains the CDR3 DNA only, 45 bases that are in frame from base 1. V is shortened by 3 bases, J by 4 bases, and the region joining them spans 13 bases. This clonotype was counted a few times. Its specific antigen is unknown. No much larger clone is present one base from it, and per-base qualities are unavailable. This clonotype originated in a young man who had mild COVID-19 (a few samples of this study predate the infection). The sample titles of this study are shuffled in the database, so cell type and time point are left out; the donor was told from shared clones. The sample comprised PBMCs or a T cell subset sorted from them (not recorded which). Recombination linked TRBV7-2 to TRBJ1-5, and possibly TRBD1, on 6 matching bases. CDR3 protein: CASSFNWGPNQPQHF. The base sequence is TGTGCCAGCAGCTTTAACTGGGGGCCTAATCAGCCCCAGCATTTT.